These 21 T cell receptor beta chains came from one sample sequenced in a study of blood T cell repertoires in COVID-19 (dated by TCRdb to 2018 to 2020). Library method: the immunoSEQ multiplex PCR assay. TCRdb carries this immuneACCESS record with in-frame sequences only. Its versions omit some clonotypes, under half of them owing to an unresolved V gene in the studies checked, with the rest unexplained. This sample lists about 89,000 clones; approximately 82% were detected once. 10% of the sample is taken by the ten largest. The sequenced material came from peripheral blood. These receptors were collected from a man in his 70s with acute or convalescent COVID-19.

CDR3 coding DNA: TGTGCCAGCAGCCCAAACGGGGGATCCGGGGAGCTGTTTTTT. Translated: CASSPNGGSGELFF. The chain uses TRBV7-3 and TRBJ2-2; the D gene is possibly TRBD2 (6 bases). V lost 5 bases and J 6 bases, leaving 13 bases between the germline ends. Germline CDR1 and CDR2: SGHTA and FQGTGA. The CDR3 covers 14 residues.

J is TRBJ2-1 and V is TRBV7-6; no definite D call. Trimming cost V 2 bases and J 1 base, with 9 bases left between them. This CDR3 spans 15 amino acids. Looked up from germline, CDR1 is SGHVS and CDR2 is FNYEAQ. The CDR3 loop is CASSLTTSSYNEQFF. CDR3 bases: TGTGCCAGCAGCTTAACCACTTCTTCCTACAATGAGCAGTTCTTC.

The rearrangement uses TRBV3-1 (or the pseudogene TRBV3-2) and TRBJ2-3; TRBD1 agrees at 9 bases. The CDR3 sequence is 16 residues long. The V gene end was trimmed by 4 bases and the J gene end by 2 bases; junction bases not matched to a gene: 7. Germline assignment: CDR1 LGHDT and CDR2 YNNKEL (reference sequence). The CDR3, as DNA: TGTGCCAGCAGCCTATCGGGACAGGGCCACACAGATACGCAGTATTTT. Its translation is CASSLSGQGHTDTQYF.

The chain couples TRBV9 to TRBJ1-2; no definite D call. Trimming left V 3 bases short and J 4 bases short, with 13 bases between. This CDR3 is 14 amino acids long. Germline V gene data show CDR1 as SGDLS and CDR2 as YYNGEE. The CDR3 loop reads CASSGSAVIYGYTF. In DNA, the CDR3 is TGTGCCAGCAGCGGCTCCGCGGTGATCTATGGCTACACCTTC. Complete variable domain (other parts from reference TRBV9 and TRBJ1-2): DSGVTQTPKHLITATGQRVTLRCSPRSGDLSVYWYQQSLDQGLQFLIQYYNGEERAKGNILERFSAQQFPDLHSELNLSSLELGDSALYFCASSGSAVIYGYTFGSGTRLTVV.

The rearrangement uses TRBV19 and TRBJ2-5, with D possibly matching TRBD1 (5 bases). CDR3 length: 14 amino acids. V was shortened by 2 bases and J by 5 bases, with 12 bases between the two germline ends. Germline V gene sequence: CDR1 LNHDA, CDR2 SQIVND (reference sequence). The CDR3 DNA reads TGTGCCAGTAGTATACAGGGATCTTCGGAGACCCAGTACTTC. Translating it yields CASSIQGSSETQYF.

The V gene is TRBV24-1, the J gene TRBJ2-7; D is possibly TRBD1 (6 bases). This CDR3 region has 14 residues. Per the germline V gene, CDR1 is KGHDR and CDR2 is SFDVKD. Trimming cost V 7 bases and J 4 bases, with 16 bases left between them. CDR3 in amino acids: CATSPSDRRYEQYF. The CDR3 DNA reads TGTGCCACCAGCCCCAGTGACAGGCGATACGAGCAGTACTTC.

This chain connects TRBV7-2 to TRBJ2-1; TRBD2 aligns across 7 bases. J gave up 6 bases and V 3 bases, and 11 bases lay outside the gene matches. This CDR3 spans 16 amino acids. CDR1 is SGHTA, CDR2 FQGNSA, per germline. CDR3 amino acids: CASSFLMGAGSNEQFF. The CDR3 DNA is TGTGCCAGCAGCTTTCTAATGGGAGCGGGAAGCAATGAGCAGTTCTTC.

For this clone: Other DNA sequences in this specimen translate into the identical CDR3. V gene TRBV19 combines with J gene TRBJ2-2, with 11 bases that match TRBD1. Germline CDR1 and CDR2: LNHDA and SQIVND (reference sequence). This CDR3 comprises 16 residues. The V and J ends lost 8 bases and 3 bases, in that order; junction bases with no gene match: 8. CDR3 nucleotides: TGTGCCAGTCGGACGGGACAGGGGGGGGACACCGGGGAGCTGTTTTTT. This encodes CASRTGQGGDTGELFF.

V gene TRBV6-5 combines with J gene TRBJ1-5, with D possibly matching TRBD1 (5 bases). CDR3 length: 12 residues. Germline CDR1 and CDR2: MNHEY and SVGAGI. V was pared by 6 bases and J by 4 bases, with 7 bases between. CDR3 in DNA: TGTGCCAGCAGGTCAGGGAATCAGCCCCAGCATTTT. This translates into CASRSGNQPQHF.

The chain is built from TRBV11-3 and TRBJ2-7, with TRBD1 as a possible D gene (6 bases). The CDR3 runs to 15 residues. Germline V gene sequence: CDR1 SGHNT, CDR2 YENEEA. The V end was cut by 0 bases, the J end by 2 bases, with 11 bases between. The CDR3 coding sequence is TGTGCCAGCAGCTTAGATTCGCAGGGGACCTACGAGCAGTACTTC. It is translated as CASSLDSQGTYEQYF.

The J gene is TRBJ1-5, the V gene TRBV7-8; TRBD1 is a possible D gene (6 bases). This CDR3 comprises 15 residues. Trimming took off 3 bases at V and 4 bases at J, with 13 bases between the two ends. In germline, CDR1 is SGHVS, CDR2 FQNEAQ. Here the CDR3 reads CASSFYRAENQPQHF. For the CDR3, the DNA is TGTGCCAGCAGCTTTTACAGGGCCGAAAATCAGCCCCAGCATTTT.

The rearrangement links TRBV12-5 to TRBJ1-1, with 11 nucleotides matching TRBD1. The germline gives CDR1 LGHNT, CDR2 FRNRAP. V lost 1 base and J lost 5; bases outside the gene matches: 0. This CDR3 is 14 amino acids long. Here the CDR3 reads CASGLGDRGTEAFF. The CDR3 DNA reads TGTGCTAGTGGTTTGGGGGACAGGGGGACTGAAGCTTTCTTT.

This chain joins TRBV5-4 and TRBJ2-1; D remains unclear. This CDR3 spans 12 amino acids. Trimming removed 4 bases at V and 6 bases at J, with 8 bases between. Germline CDR1 reads SGHNT; CDR2 reads YYREEE (reference sequence). CDR3 amino acids: CASSTDRNEQFF. The CDR3 coding sequence is TGTGCCAGCAGCACAGACCGCAATGAGCAGTTCTTC.

This clone came up a few times. This sequence joins TRBV5-1 and TRBJ2-2; 8 bases align to TRBD2. The CDR3 has 16 residues. The germline gives CDR1 SGHRS, CDR2 YFSETQ. V gave up 1 base and J gave up 6 bases; unmatched junction bases: 8. CDR3 protein: CASSLSRGGRSGELFF. The CDR3 nucleotides are TGCGCCAGCAGCTTGTCCCGGGGGGGCCGATCCGGGGAGCTGTTTTTT.

In this sample, this clone turned up once. This sequence joins TRBV7-2 and TRBJ1-5; perhaps TRBD1 as D (5 bases). There are 14 residues in the CDR3. The germline V gene has CDR1 SGHTA and CDR2 FQGNSA. The V gene lost 1 base and the J gene lost 4 bases, with 8 bases spanning the gap. The CDR3 spells CASSLGQQNQPQHF. In DNA, the CDR3 is TGTGCCAGCAGCTTAGGACAGCAGAATCAGCCCCAGCATTTT.

The CDR3 region is CAWSPWEGGGPRSPLHF. The CDR3 region has the DNA TGTGCCTGGAGTCCCTGGGAAGGAGGGGGCCCACGATCACCCCTCCACTTT. The chain links TRBV30 to TRBJ1-6, with 7 bases lining up with TRBD1. V trimming: 2 bases; J trimming: 10 bases; junction bases outside the gene matches: 17. This CDR3 is built from 17 residues. Germline V gene data show CDR1 as GTSNPN and CDR2 as SVGIG (reference sequence).

The chain employs TRBV30 and TRBJ1-6; 9 nucleotides line up with TRBD1. Germline CDR1 and CDR2: GTSNPN and SVGIG (reference sequence). CDR3 length: 16 amino acids. Unmatched junction bases numbered 9, after V lost 2 bases and J lost 7 bases. CDR3 nucleotide sequence: TGTGCCTGGAGTTACCGAACAGACAGGGGGAATTCACCCCTCCACTTT. Translation gives CAWSYRTDRGNSPLHF.

This clone was recorded a few times. The rearrangement links TRBV4-1 to TRBJ1-4; D possibly corresponds to TRBD1 (5 bases). Germline V gene sequence: CDR1 MGHRA, CDR2 YSYEKL. This CDR3 is built from 16 residues. The V end lost 1 base, the J end lost 0 bases, and 9 bases lay between the germline ends. CDR3 region: CASSQGQTTTNEKLFF. The CDR3 DNA sequence: TGCGCCAGCAGCCAAGGACAGACGACAACTAATGAAAAACTGTTTTTT.

This chain links TRBV24-1 with TRBJ2-3, with 7 nucleotides matching TRBD1. This CDR3 has 13 residues. Germline V lookup: CDR1 KGHDR, CDR2 SFDVKD. V gave up 9 bases and J gave up 2 bases; unmatched junction bases: 4. The CDR3 DNA follows: TGTGCCACCTCGACAGGGAACACAGATACGCAGTATTTT. Its translation is CATSTGNTDTQYF.

The J gene is TRBJ2-2, the V gene TRBV4-3; 9 positions agree with TRBD2. J lost 10 bases, V lost 0 bases, and 6 bases had no gene match. The CDR3 sequence is 15 residues long. The germline gives CDR1 LGHNA, CDR2 YSLEER. The CDR3 reads CASSQDRGGRAELFF. The DNA of the CDR3 is TGCGCCAGCAGCCAAGATAGGGGCGGGAGGGCGGAGCTGTTTTTT.

The chain couples TRBV18 to TRBJ2-1; 12 bases are shared with TRBD2. The CDR3 sequence is 16 residues long. Trimming cost V 3 bases and J 6 bases; bases outside gene matches: 6. Germline assignment: CDR1 KGHSH and CDR2 LQKENI. CDR3: CASSPPGLAGTNEQFF. CDR3 coding DNA: TGTGCCAGCTCACCCCCGGGACTAGCGGGTACCAATGAGCAGTTCTTC.